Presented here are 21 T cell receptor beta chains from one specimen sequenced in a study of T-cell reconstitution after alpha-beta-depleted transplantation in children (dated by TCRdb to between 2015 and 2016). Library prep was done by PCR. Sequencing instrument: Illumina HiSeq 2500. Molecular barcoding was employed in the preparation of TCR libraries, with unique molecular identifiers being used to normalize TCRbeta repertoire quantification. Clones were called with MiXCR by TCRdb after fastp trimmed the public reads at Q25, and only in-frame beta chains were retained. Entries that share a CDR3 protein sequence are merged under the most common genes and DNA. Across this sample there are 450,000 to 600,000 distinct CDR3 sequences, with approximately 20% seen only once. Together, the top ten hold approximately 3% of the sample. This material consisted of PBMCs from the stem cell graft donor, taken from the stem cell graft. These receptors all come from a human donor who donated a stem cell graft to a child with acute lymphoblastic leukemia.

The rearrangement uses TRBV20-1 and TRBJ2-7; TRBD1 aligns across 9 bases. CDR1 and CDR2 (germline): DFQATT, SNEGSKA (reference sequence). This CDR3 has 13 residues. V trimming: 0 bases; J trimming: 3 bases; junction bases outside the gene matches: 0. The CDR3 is CSAREGQGYEQYF. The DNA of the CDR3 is TGCAGTGCTAGAGAGGGACAGGGCTACGAGCAGTACTTC.

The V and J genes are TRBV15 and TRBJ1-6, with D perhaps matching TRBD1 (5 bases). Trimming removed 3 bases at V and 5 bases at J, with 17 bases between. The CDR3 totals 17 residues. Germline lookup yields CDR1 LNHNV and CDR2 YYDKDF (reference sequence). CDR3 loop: CATSSGLETDDNSPLHF. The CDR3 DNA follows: TGTGCCACCAGCAGCGGTCTCGAGACAGATGATAATTCACCCCTCCACTTT.

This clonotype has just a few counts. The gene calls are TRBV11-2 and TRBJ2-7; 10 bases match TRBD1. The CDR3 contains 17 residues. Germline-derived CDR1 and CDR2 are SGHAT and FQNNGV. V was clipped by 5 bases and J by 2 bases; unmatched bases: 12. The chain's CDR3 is CASSPNLGQGVTYEQYF. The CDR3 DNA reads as TGTGCCAGCAGCCCGAACCTTGGACAGGGGGTTACCTACGAGCAGTACTTC. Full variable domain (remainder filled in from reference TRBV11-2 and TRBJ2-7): EAGVAQSPRYKIIEKRQSVAFWCNPISGHATLYWYQQILGQGPKLLIQFQNNGVVDDSQLPKDRFSAERLKGVDSTLKIQPAKLEDSAVYLCASSPNLGQGVTYEQYFGPGTRLTVT.

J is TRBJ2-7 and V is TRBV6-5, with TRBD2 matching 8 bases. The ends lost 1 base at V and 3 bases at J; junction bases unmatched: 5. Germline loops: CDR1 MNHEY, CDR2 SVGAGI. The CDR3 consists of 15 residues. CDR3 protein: CASSYLGLANYEQYF. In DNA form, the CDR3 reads TGTGCCAGCAGTTACTTAGGACTAGCCAACTACGAGCAGTACTTC.

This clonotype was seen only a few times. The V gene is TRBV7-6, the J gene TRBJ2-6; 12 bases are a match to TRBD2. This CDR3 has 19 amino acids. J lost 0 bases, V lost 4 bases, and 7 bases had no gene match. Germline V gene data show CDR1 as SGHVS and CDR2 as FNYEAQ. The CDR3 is CASSSRLAGVGSGANVLTF. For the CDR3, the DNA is TGTGCCAGCAGCTCCAGACTAGCGGGAGTGGGCTCTGGGGCCAACGTCCTGACTTTC.

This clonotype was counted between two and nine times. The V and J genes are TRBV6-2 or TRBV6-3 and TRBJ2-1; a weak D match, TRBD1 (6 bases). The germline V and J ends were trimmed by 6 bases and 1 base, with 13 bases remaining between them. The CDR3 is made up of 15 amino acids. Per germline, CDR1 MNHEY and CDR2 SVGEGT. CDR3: CASRKMGASYNEQFF. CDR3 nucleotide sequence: TGTGCCAGCAGGAAGATGGGGGCATCCTACAATGAGCAGTTCTTC.

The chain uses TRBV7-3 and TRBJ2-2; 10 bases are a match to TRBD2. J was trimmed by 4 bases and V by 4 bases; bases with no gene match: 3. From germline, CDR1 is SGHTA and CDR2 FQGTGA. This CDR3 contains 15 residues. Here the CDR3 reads CASSSSGRSTGELFF. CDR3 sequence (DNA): TGTGCCAGCAGCTCTAGCGGGAGAAGCACCGGGGAGCTGTTTTTT.

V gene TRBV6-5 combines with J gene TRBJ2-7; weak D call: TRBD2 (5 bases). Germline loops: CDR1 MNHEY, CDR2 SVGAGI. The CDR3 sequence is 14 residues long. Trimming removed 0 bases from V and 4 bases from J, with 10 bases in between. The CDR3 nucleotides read TGTGCCAGCAGTTACTCGTTAATAGCGTACGAGCAGTACTTC. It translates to CASSYSLIAYEQYF.

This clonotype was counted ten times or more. CDR3 sequence reads: CAISEGRATDTQYF. The CDR3 DNA reads TGTGCCATCAGTGAGGGGAGGGCCACAGATACGCAGTATTTT. The chain joins TRBV10-3 to TRBJ2-3; 7 positions agree with TRBD2. Germline loops: CDR1 ENHRY, CDR2 SYGVKD. This CDR3 spans 14 amino acids. The V gene end was trimmed by 2 bases and the J gene end by 2 bases; junction bases not matched to a gene: 1.

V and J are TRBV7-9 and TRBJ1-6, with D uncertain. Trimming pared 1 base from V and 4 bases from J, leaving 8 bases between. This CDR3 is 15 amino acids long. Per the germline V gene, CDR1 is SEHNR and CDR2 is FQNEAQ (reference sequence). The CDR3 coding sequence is TGTGCCAGCAGCTTAGATCGGAGTTATAATTCACCCCTCCACTTT. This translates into CASSLDRSYNSPLHF.

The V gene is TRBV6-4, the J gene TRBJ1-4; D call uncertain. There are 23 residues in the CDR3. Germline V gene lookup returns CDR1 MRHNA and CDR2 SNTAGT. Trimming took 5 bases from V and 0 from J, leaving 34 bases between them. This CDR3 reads CASSPIYIPRRLPVRSTNEKLFF. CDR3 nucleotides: TGTGCCAGCAGTCCTATATATATCCCCCGGCGGCTTCCCGTCCGCTCAACTAATGAAAAACTGTTTTTT.

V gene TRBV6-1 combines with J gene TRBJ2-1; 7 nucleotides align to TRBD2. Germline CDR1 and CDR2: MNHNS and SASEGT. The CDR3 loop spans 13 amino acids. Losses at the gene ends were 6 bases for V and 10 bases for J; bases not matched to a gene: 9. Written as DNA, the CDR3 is TGTGCCAGCAGGCTAGCGGCCATTCCGGAGCAGTTCTTC. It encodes CASRLAAIPEQFF.

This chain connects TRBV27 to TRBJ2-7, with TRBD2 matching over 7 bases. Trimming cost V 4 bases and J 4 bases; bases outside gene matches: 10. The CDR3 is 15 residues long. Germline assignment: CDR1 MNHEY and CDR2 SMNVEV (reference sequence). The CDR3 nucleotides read TGTGCCAGCAGTTGGGGGGGACGCGGCCCATACGAGCAGTACTTC. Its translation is CASSWGGRGPYEQYF.

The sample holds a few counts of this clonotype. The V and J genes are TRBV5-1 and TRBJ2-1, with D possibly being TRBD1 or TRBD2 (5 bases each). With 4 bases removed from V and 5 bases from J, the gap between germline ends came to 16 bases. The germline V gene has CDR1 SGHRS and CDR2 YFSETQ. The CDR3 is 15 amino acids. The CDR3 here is CASSPGRGLHNEQFF. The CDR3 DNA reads TGCGCCAGCAGCCCGGGACGAGGGTTGCACAATGAGCAGTTCTTC.

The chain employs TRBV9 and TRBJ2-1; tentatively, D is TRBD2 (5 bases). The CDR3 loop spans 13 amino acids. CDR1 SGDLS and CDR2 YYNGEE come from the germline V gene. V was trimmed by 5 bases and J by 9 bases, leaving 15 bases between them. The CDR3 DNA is TGTGCCAGCAGACCAACACAGCGGACTGAGCAGTTCTTC. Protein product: CASRPTQRTEQFF.

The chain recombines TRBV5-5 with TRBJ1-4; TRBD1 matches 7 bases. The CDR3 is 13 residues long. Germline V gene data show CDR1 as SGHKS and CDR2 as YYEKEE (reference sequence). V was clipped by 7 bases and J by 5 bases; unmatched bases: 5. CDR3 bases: TGTGCCAGCTCAGGGGGGTGGAATGAAAAACTGTTTTTT. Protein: CASSGGWNEKLFF.

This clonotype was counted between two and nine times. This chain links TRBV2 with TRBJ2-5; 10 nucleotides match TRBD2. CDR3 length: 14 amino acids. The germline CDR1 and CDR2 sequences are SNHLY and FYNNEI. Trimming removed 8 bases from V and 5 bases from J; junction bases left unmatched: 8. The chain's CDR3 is CASGLAGVWETQYF. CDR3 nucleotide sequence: TGTGCCAGCGGGCTAGCGGGAGTATGGGAGACCCAGTACTTC.

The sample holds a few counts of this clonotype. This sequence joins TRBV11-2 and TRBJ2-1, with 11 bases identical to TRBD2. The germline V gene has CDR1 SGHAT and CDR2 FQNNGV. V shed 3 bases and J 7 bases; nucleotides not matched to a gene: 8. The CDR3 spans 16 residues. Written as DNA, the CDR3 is TGTGCCAGCAGCTTCCAACTAGCGGGAGCGCGTAATGAGCAGTTCTTC. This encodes CASSFQLAGARNEQFF.

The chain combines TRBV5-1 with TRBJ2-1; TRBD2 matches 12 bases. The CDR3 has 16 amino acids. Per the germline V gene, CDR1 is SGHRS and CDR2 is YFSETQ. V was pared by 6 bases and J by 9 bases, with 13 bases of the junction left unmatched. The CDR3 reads CASTPSLAGGYGEQFF. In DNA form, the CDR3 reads TGCGCCAGCACCCCAAGCCTAGCGGGAGGGTATGGTGAGCAGTTCTTC.

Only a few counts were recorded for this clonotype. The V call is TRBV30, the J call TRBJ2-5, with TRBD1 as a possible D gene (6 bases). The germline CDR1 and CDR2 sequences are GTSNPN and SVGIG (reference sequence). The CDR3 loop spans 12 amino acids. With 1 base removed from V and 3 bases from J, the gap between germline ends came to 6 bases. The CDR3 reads CAWSGTEETQYF. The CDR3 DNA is TGTGCCTGGAGTGGGACAGAAGAGACCCAGTACTTC.

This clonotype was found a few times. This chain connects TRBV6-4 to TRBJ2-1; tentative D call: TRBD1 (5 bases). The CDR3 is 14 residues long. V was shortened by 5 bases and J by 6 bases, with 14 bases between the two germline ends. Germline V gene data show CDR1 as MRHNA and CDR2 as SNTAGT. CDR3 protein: CASSLSWGGNEQFF. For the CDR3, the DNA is TGTGCCAGCAGTCTGTCGTGGGGCGGCAATGAGCAGTTCTTC.